These T cell receptor beta chains were read from a single sample in a study of shared clonotypes between healthy human individuals. Measured with immunoSEQ multiplex PCR; TCRdb has only the in-frame clones, and not every one. This table holds over a million clones, 96% found once. Material: naive CD4+ T cells sorted from blood. These receptors all come from a young man in good health. The CDR3 runs from the conserved cysteine through the conserved F or W. Each record gives: CDR3 DNA, CDR3 protein, CDR3 length, D gene, V gene, J gene, clone size. D genes are given only for firm matches. Rows may omit the clone size; those that give it use once, few, many or a size class.

cdr3_nt: TGTGCCAGCAGCGTAGATGGGAGACTAGCGGGCTATCAAGAGACCCAGTACTTC
cdr3_aa: CASSVDGRLAGYQETQYF
cdr3_length: 18
d_call: TRBD2
v_call: TRBV9
j_call: TRBJ2-5
clone_size: .

cdr3_nt: TGCGCCACCATGGCCGGGGACTACCCCTACGAGCAGTACTTC
cdr3_aa: CATMAGDYPYEQYF
cdr3_length: 14
d_call: TRBD2
v_call: TRBV5-1
j_call: TRBJ2-7
clone_size: few

cdr3_nt: TGTGCCAGTAAACCCGGGACTAGCGGGAGGGCCAATACCGGGGAGCTGTTTTTT
cdr3_aa: CASKPGTSGRANTGELFF
cdr3_length: 18
d_call: TRBD2
v_call: TRBV19
j_call: TRBJ2-2
clone_size: .

cdr3_nt: TGTGCCAGCAGCCAAGATTTGAGGGGGCGTGAAGTCAACTATGGCTACACCTTC
cdr3_aa: CASSQDLRGREVNYGYTF
cdr3_length: 18
d_call: TRBD1
v_call: TRBV14
j_call: TRBJ1-2
clone_size: .

cdr3_nt: TGTGCCAGCTCACCTGTCAGGGGGCCCTACGAGCAGTACTTC
cdr3_aa: CASSPVRGPYEQYF
cdr3_length: 14
d_call: TRBD1
v_call: TRBV18
j_call: TRBJ2-7
clone_size: .

cdr3_nt: TGTGCCAGTAGTACCCGGGACAACTATGGCTACACCTTC
cdr3_aa: CASSTRDNYGYTF
cdr3_length: 13
d_call: .
v_call: TRBV19
j_call: TRBJ1-2
clone_size: .

cdr3_nt: TGCGCCAGCAGCTTGCAGGGTTTCTACGAGCAGTACTTC
cdr3_aa: CASSLQGFYEQYF
cdr3_length: 13
d_call: .
v_call: TRBV5-1
j_call: TRBJ2-7
clone_size: .

cdr3_nt: TGTGCCAGCAGTTACAACCCGGGTCAGCCCCAGCATTTT
cdr3_aa: CASSYNPGQPQHF
cdr3_length: 13
d_call: .
v_call: TRBV6-5
j_call: TRBJ1-5
clone_size: .

cdr3_nt: TGTGCCAGCAGACGACAGGTTGGAACAGATACGCAGTATTTT
cdr3_aa: CASRRQVGTDTQYF
cdr3_length: 14
d_call: .
v_call: TRBV7-3
j_call: TRBJ2-3
clone_size: .

cdr3_nt: TGTGCCAGCAGCTTAGCTACGGGGCTTAATGAAAAACTGTTTTTT
cdr3_aa: CASSLATGLNEKLFF
cdr3_length: 15
d_call: .
v_call: TRBV7-9
j_call: TRBJ1-4
clone_size: .

cdr3_nt: TGTGCCAGCAGCGTAGGGAGTACCTCCTACGAGCAGTACTTC
cdr3_aa: CASSVGSTSYEQYF
cdr3_length: 14
d_call: .
v_call: TRBV9
j_call: TRBJ2-7
clone_size: .

cdr3_nt: TGTGCCAGCAGCTTGGGGGGGGCGGGCATTCAGTACTTC
cdr3_aa: CASSLGGAGIQYF
cdr3_length: 13
d_call: .
v_call: TRBV11-3
j_call: TRBJ2-4
clone_size: .

cdr3_nt: TGTGCCAGCAGTTTAACACGTCTCTACGAGCAGTACTTC
cdr3_aa: CASSLTRLYEQYF
cdr3_length: 13
d_call: .
v_call: TRBV27
j_call: TRBJ2-7
clone_size: .

cdr3_nt: TGTGCCAGCAGTCAACGCCGCAAAGAGACCCAGTACTTC
cdr3_aa: CASSQRRKETQYF
cdr3_length: 13
d_call: .
v_call: TRBV27
j_call: TRBJ2-5
clone_size: .

cdr3_nt: TGTGCCAGCAGGGCCAGCTCTGGAAACACCATATATTTT
cdr3_aa: CASRASSGNTIYF
cdr3_length: 13
d_call: .
v_call: TRBV2
j_call: TRBJ1-3
clone_size: .

cdr3_nt: TGTGCCAGCAGTTCCCGGGACGGGTACTACGAGCAGTACTTC
cdr3_aa: CASSSRDGYYEQYF
cdr3_length: 14
d_call: .
v_call: TRBV6-5
j_call: TRBJ2-7
clone_size: .

cdr3_nt: TGTGCCAGCAGCTCCCACAGGGGAACTGAAGCTTTCTTT
cdr3_aa: CASSSHRGTEAFF
cdr3_length: 13
d_call: TRBD1
v_call: TRBV9
j_call: TRBJ1-1
clone_size: few

cdr3_nt: TGCAGCGTCGCTCATGCTAGCGGGATTTCCTACGAGCAGTACTTC
cdr3_aa: CSVAHASGISYEQYF
cdr3_length: 15
d_call: TRBD2
v_call: TRBV29-1
j_call: TRBJ2-7
clone_size: .

cdr3_nt: TGTGCCAGCACCCAAACAGGGGAGGACACCATATATTTT
cdr3_aa: CASTQTGEDTIYF
cdr3_length: 13
d_call: TRBD1
v_call: TRBV28
j_call: TRBJ1-3
clone_size: .

cdr3_nt: TGTGCCAGCAGCTTGACAGCCCTCTACAATGAGCAGTTCTTC
cdr3_aa: CASSLTALYNEQFF
cdr3_length: 14
d_call: .
v_call: TRBV9
j_call: TRBJ2-1
clone_size: .

cdr3_nt: TGTGCCAGCAGCTTGTCGCCCCAGGGAGAGACCCAGTACTTC
cdr3_aa: CASSLSPQGETQYF
cdr3_length: 14
d_call: .
v_call: TRBV5-4
j_call: TRBJ2-5
clone_size: .

cdr3_nt: TGTGCCAGCAGCTTAGATCGTCCGGGAGTTACAGATACGCAGTATTTT
cdr3_aa: CASSLDRPGVTDTQYF
cdr3_length: 16
d_call: .
v_call: TRBV11-2
j_call: TRBJ2-3
clone_size: few

cdr3_nt: TGTGCCTGGAGCAGGCAGGGGGCCCCCCTTGATGGCTACACCTTC
cdr3_aa: CAWSRQGAPLDGYTF
cdr3_length: 15
d_call: TRBD1
v_call: TRBV30
j_call: TRBJ1-2
clone_size: .

cdr3_nt: TGTGCCAGTAGTAGCGGGTCGCTCCCTTACAATGAGCAGTTCTTC
cdr3_aa: CASSSGSLPYNEQFF
cdr3_length: 15
d_call: .
v_call: TRBV19
j_call: TRBJ2-1
clone_size: .

cdr3_nt: TGCGCCAGCAGCTTGAATACAGCTACTGGAAACACCATATATTTT
cdr3_aa: CASSLNTATGNTIYF
cdr3_length: 15
d_call: .
v_call: TRBV5-1
j_call: TRBJ1-3
clone_size: once

cdr3_nt: TGTGCCATCAGTTTGGGACAGCAAGAGACCCAGTACTTC
cdr3_aa: CAISLGQQETQYF
cdr3_length: 13
d_call: TRBD1
v_call: TRBV10-3
j_call: TRBJ2-5
clone_size: .

cdr3_nt: TGTGCCAGCTCACCACGCGGGGTTGCCACTGAAGCTTTCTTT
cdr3_aa: CASSPRGVATEAFF
cdr3_length: 14
d_call: .
v_call: TRBV18
j_call: TRBJ1-1
clone_size: .

cdr3_nt: TGTGCCAGCAGCTTGGTTGCGGGACAGGGGAAGACCCAGTACTTC
cdr3_aa: CASSLVAGQGKTQYF
cdr3_length: 15
d_call: TRBD1
v_call: TRBV5-4
j_call: TRBJ2-5
clone_size: once

cdr3_nt: TGCGCCAGCAGCTTGGCCGCACGGATGGCCACCGGGGAGCTGTTTTTT
cdr3_aa: CASSLAARMATGELFF
cdr3_length: 16
d_call: .
v_call: TRBV5-1
j_call: TRBJ2-2
clone_size: .

cdr3_nt: TGCGCCAGCAGCCTCCTCCACGGACAGGGCCGCTCCACAGATACGCAGTATTTT
cdr3_aa: CASSLLHGQGRSTDTQYF
cdr3_length: 18
d_call: TRBD1
v_call: TRBV5-1
j_call: TRBJ2-3
clone_size: .

cdr3_nt: TGTGCCAGCAGTTACCCGCGGGGGACACAAGAGACCCAGTACTTC
cdr3_aa: CASSYPRGTQETQYF
cdr3_length: 15
d_call: .
v_call: TRBV6-6
j_call: TRBJ2-5
clone_size: .

cdr3_nt: TGCGCCAGCAGCCGCTCGCTATCAGAGACCCAGTACTTC
cdr3_aa: CASSRSLSETQYF
cdr3_length: 13
d_call: .
v_call: TRBV4-1
j_call: TRBJ2-5
clone_size: .

cdr3_nt: TGTGCCACCAGCAGATCGAGGGACCCTTATACGCAGTATTTT
cdr3_aa: CATSRSRDPYTQYF
cdr3_length: 14
d_call: .
v_call: TRBV15
j_call: TRBJ2-3
clone_size: .

cdr3_nt: TGCGCCAGCAGCTCCAATTCACAGGGGACTGAAGCTTTCTTT
cdr3_aa: CASSSNSQGTEAFF
cdr3_length: 14
d_call: TRBD1
v_call: TRBV5-1
j_call: TRBJ1-1
clone_size: .

cdr3_nt: TGTGCCAGCAGTGTAGGTAGCAATCAGCCCCAGCATTTT
cdr3_aa: CASSVGSNQPQHF
cdr3_length: 13
d_call: .
v_call: TRBV28
j_call: TRBJ1-5
clone_size: few